Here is one T cell receptor beta chain with its context. Measured with immunoSEQ multiplex PCR; TCRdb has only the in-frame clones, and not every one. This sample yields about 340,000 clones, of which 83% are seen a single time; 2.5% to 3.5% belongs to the top ten. The CDR3 contains 13 residues. CDR1 is LNHDA, CDR2 SQIVND, per germline (reference sequence). The junction had 4 bases not matched to a gene; V was cut back by 6 bases and J by 6 bases. These data are taken from a study of blood T cell repertoires in COVID-19. The chain recombines TRBV19 with TRBJ2-5; 10 nucleotides line up with TRBD1. The TCR sequence derives from a man aged 25-45 years with active or convalescent COVID-19. Sequences were obtained from peripheral blood. The CDR3 sequence is CASSPDRGQTQYF. The CDR3 coding sequence is TGTGCCAGTAGCCCCGACAGGGGGCAGACCCAGTACTTC.